The present T cell receptor (beta chain) was sequenced within a study of Graves' ophthalmopathy and Graves' hyperthyroidism. Findings and caveats of the study: Blood also contained most of the expanded thyroid clonotypes above 0.001 frequency. With approximately 88% sensitivity and over 65% specificity, a 13-signature model separated ophthalmopathy from stable hyperthyroidism.

Amplified TCR beta CDR3 regions were obtained using RNA transcripts as template. RT-PCR with HTBI primers came first, then second-round multiplex PCR. TCRdb ran MiXCR on the multiplex PCR reads and lists one entry per CDR3 protein. Of about 390,000 distinct CDR3 sequences in the sample, about 16% were seen once. V shed 5 bases and J 4 bases; nucleotides not matched to a gene: 9. CDR1 and CDR2 (germline): MNHNS, SASEGT. CDR3 size: 16 residues. To note about this clonotype: Antigen: not known.

Material: peripheral blood. The clonotype comes from a woman between 18 and 29 years old with stable Graves' hyperthyroidism. V gene TRBV6-1 combines with J gene TRBJ1-2; 11 positions match TRBD1. DNA for the CDR3: TGTGCCAGCAGTCCACGGGGACAGGGGGGGACCTATGGCTACACCTTC. This translates into CASSPRGQGGTYGYTF.